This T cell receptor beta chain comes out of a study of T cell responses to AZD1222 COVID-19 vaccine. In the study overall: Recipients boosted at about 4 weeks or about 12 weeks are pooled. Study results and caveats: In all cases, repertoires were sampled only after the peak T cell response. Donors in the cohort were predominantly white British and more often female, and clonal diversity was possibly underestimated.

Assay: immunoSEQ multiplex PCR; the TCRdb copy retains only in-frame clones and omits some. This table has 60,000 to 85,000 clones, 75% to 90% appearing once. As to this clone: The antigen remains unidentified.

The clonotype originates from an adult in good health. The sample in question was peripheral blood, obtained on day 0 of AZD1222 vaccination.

CDR3 in amino acids: CASSLWLAGGNEQFF. The CDR3, as DNA: TGTGCCAGCAGCTTATGGCTAGCGGGGGGCAATGAGCAGTTCTTC. The V call is TRBV7-2, the J call TRBJ2-1; TRBD2 aligns across 11 bases. Per the germline V gene, CDR1 is SGHTA and CDR2 is FQGNSA. V shed 2 bases and J 6 bases; nucleotides not matched to a gene: 3. The CDR3 length is 15 residues.